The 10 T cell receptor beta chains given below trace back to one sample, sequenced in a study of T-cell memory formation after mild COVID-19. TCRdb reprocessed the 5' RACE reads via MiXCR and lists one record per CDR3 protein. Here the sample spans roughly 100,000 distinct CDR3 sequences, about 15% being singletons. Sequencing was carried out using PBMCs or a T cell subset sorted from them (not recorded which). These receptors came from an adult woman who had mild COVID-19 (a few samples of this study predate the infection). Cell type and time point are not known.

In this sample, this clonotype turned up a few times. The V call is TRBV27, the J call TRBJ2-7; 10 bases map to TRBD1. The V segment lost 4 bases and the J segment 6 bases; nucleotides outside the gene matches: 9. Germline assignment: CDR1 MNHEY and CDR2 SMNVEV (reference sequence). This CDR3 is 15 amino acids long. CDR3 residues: CASSSGTGVLSEQYF. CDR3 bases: TGTGCCAGCAGTTCCGGGACAGGGGTTTTAAGCGAGCAGTACTTC.

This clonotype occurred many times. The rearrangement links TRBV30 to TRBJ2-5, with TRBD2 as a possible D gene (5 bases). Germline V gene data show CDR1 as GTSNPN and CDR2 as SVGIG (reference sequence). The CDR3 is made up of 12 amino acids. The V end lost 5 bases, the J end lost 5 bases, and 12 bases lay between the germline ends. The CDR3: CAWGEFGETQYF. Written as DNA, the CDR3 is TGTGCCTGGGGGGAGTTCGGGGAGACCCAGTACTTC. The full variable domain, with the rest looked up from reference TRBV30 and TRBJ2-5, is SQTIHQWPATLVQPVGSPLSLECTVEGTSNPNLYWYRQAAGRGLQLLFYSVGIGQISSEVPQNLSASRPQDRQFILSSKKLLLSDSGFYLCAWGEFGETQYFGPGTRLLVL.

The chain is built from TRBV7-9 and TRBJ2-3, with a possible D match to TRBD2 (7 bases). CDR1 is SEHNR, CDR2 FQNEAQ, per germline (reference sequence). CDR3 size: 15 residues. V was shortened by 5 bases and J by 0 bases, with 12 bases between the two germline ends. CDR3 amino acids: CASSPGGASTDTQYF. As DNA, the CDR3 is TGTGCCAGCAGCCCGGGGGGCGCTAGCACAGATACGCAGTATTTT.

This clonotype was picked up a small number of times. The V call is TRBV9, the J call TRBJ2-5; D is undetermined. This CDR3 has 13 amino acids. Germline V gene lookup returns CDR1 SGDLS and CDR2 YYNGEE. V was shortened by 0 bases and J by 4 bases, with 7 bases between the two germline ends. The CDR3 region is CASSVETLETQYF. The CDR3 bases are TGTGCCAGCAGCGTAGAGACACTAGAGACCCAGTACTTC.

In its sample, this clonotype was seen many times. The CDR3 DNA sequence: TGTGCCAGCAGTTCTGGAGGGAACACCGGGGAGCTGTTTTTT. It is translated as CASSSGGNTGELFF. This chain joins TRBV12-3 or TRBV12-4 and TRBJ2-2, with D possibly being TRBD2 (5 bases). This CDR3 contains 14 residues. Trimming removed 4 bases from V and 1 base from J, with 7 bases in between.

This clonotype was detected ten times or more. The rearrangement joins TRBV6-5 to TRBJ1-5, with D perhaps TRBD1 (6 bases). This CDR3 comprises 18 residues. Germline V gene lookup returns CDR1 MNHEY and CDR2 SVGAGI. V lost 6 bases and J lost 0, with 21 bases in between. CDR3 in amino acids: CASSSYLVGALSNQPQHF. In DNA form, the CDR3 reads TGTGCCAGCAGCTCCTATTTGGTGGGGGCTCTTAGCAATCAGCCCCAGCATTTT.

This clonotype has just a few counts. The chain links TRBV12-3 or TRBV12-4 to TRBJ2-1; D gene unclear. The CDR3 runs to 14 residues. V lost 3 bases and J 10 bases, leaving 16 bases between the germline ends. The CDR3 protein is CASSFFGPVGEQFF. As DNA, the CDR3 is TGTGCCAGCAGTTTTTTTGGGCCAGTAGGCGAGCAGTTCTTC.

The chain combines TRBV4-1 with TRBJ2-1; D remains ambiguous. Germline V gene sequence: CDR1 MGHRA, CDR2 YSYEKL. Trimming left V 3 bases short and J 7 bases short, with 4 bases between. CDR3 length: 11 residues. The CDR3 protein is CASSQPNEQFF. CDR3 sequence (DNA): TGCGCCAGCAGCCAGCCGAATGAGCAGTTCTTC.

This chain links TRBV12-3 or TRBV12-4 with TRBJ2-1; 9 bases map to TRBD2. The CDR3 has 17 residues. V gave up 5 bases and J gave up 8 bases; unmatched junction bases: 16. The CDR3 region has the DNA TGTGCCAGCAGTCTCTCCCTCTGGGCGGGGGGGGCTTATGAGCAGTTCTTC. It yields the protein CASSLSLWAGGAYEQFF.

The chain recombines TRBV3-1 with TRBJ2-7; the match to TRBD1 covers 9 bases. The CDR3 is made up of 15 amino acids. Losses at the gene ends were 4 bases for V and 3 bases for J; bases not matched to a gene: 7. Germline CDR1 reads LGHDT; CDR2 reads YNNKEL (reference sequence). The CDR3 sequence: CASSRPGQGYYEQYF. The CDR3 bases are TGTGCCAGCAGCCGACCGGGACAGGGATACTACGAGCAGTACTTC.